The next 8 T cell receptor beta chains were all read from a single sample in a study of blood T cell repertoires in COVID-19. Produced via immunoSEQ multiplex PCR; TCRdb's table is partial and in-frame only. The sample carries about 160,000 clones, around four fifths recorded once. Sequenced input: PBMCs or T cells enriched from blood (not recorded which). These receptors were taken from a man between 45 and 60 years old who had recovered from COVID-19.

This chain joins TRBV29-1 and TRBJ2-3; 8 bases are shared with TRBD2. The CDR3 totals 15 residues. The germline V gene encodes CDR1 SQVTM and CDR2 ANQGSEA. V lost 3 bases to trimming and J lost 2 bases; unmatched junction nucleotides: 7. This CDR3 reads CSVDLRGASTDTQYF. The CDR3 coding sequence is TGCAGCGTTGATTTGCGGGGGGCCTCCACAGATACGCAGTATTTT.

V usage is TRBV5-8 and J usage is TRBJ2-3, with 9 bases matching TRBD2. Trimming cost V 3 bases and J 8 bases; bases outside gene matches: 7. From germline, CDR1 is SGHTS and CDR2 YDEGEE. The CDR3 contains 14 residues. CDR3: CASSWGLAKGTQYF. The CDR3 bases are TGTGCCAGCAGCTGGGGACTAGCCAAGGGTACGCAGTATTTT.

The chain is built from TRBV3-1 (or the pseudogene TRBV3-2) and TRBJ2-7; D is ambiguous. The germline CDR1 and CDR2 sequences are LGHDT and YNNKEL (reference sequence). Trimming removed 1 base at V and 4 bases at J, with 14 bases between. The length of the CDR3 is 15 residues. CDR3 protein: CASSQGLGSSYEQYF. CDR3 nucleotide sequence: TGTGCCAGCAGCCAAGGGTTGGGCAGCTCGTACGAGCAGTACTTC.

This clone was counted a few times. V gene TRBV3-1 (or the pseudogene TRBV3-2) combines with J gene TRBJ1-2; D is undetermined. The V end lost 4 bases, the J end lost 1 base, and 13 bases lay between the germline ends. This CDR3 has 15 residues. Germline V gene sequence: CDR1 LGHDT, CDR2 YNNKEL (reference sequence). This chain's CDR3 is CASSPPTVNNYGYTF. For the CDR3, the DNA is TGTGCCAGCAGCCCGCCAACAGTAAATAACTATGGCTACACCTTC.

This rearrangement joins TRBV16 to TRBJ1-5; maybe TRBD1 (5 bases). With 3 bases removed from V and 9 bases from J, the gap between germline ends came to 12 bases. This CDR3 is built from 13 residues. Per germline, CDR1 KGHSY and CDR2 FQNENV. The CDR3 DNA reads TGTGCCAGCAGCCAGATGGGGCAGGGGCCCCAGCATTTT. Residues: CASSQMGQGPQHF.

The chain has TRBV4-3 and TRBJ1-2; TRBD1 matches at 7 bases. The V segment lost 2 bases and the J segment 5 bases; nucleotides outside the gene matches: 11. The CDR3 is 16 amino acids. Looked up from germline, CDR1 is LGHNA and CDR2 is YSLEER. The chain's CDR3 is CASSQLTGDGFYGYTF. CDR3 nucleotides: TGCGCCAGCAGCCAACTCACAGGGGATGGTTTTTATGGCTACACCTTC.

A few counts support this clone. V is TRBV4-3 and J is TRBJ1-6; D is undetermined. Trimming cost V 1 base and J 5 bases, with 9 bases left between them. Germline assignment: CDR1 LGHNA and CDR2 YSLEER. The CDR3 is 15 amino acids. The CDR3 bases are TGCGCCAGCAGCCAAGCGGGTTCGGATAATTCACCCCTCCACTTT. Protein: CASSQAGSDNSPLHF.

V gene TRBV5-1 combines with J gene TRBJ2-3; D is perhaps TRBD2 (5 bases). CDR1 is SGHRS and CDR2 is YFSETQ in the germline V gene. V was clipped by 5 bases and J by 11 bases, with 33 bases between them. The length of the CDR3 is 18 residues. CDR3 DNA: TGCGCCAGCAGACCTGGAGGACTGGTTTTCTCCCCCACATTCGAGCAGTATTTT. Amino acid sequence: CASRPGGLVFSPTFEQYF. The full variable domain, rest sourced from reference TRBV5-1 and TRBJ2-3, is KAGVTQTPRYLIKTRGQQVTLSCSPISGHRSVSWYQQTPGQGLQFLFEYFSETQRNKGNFPGRFSGRQFSNSRSEMNVSTLELGDSALYLCASRPGGLVFSPTFEQYFGPGTRLTVL.